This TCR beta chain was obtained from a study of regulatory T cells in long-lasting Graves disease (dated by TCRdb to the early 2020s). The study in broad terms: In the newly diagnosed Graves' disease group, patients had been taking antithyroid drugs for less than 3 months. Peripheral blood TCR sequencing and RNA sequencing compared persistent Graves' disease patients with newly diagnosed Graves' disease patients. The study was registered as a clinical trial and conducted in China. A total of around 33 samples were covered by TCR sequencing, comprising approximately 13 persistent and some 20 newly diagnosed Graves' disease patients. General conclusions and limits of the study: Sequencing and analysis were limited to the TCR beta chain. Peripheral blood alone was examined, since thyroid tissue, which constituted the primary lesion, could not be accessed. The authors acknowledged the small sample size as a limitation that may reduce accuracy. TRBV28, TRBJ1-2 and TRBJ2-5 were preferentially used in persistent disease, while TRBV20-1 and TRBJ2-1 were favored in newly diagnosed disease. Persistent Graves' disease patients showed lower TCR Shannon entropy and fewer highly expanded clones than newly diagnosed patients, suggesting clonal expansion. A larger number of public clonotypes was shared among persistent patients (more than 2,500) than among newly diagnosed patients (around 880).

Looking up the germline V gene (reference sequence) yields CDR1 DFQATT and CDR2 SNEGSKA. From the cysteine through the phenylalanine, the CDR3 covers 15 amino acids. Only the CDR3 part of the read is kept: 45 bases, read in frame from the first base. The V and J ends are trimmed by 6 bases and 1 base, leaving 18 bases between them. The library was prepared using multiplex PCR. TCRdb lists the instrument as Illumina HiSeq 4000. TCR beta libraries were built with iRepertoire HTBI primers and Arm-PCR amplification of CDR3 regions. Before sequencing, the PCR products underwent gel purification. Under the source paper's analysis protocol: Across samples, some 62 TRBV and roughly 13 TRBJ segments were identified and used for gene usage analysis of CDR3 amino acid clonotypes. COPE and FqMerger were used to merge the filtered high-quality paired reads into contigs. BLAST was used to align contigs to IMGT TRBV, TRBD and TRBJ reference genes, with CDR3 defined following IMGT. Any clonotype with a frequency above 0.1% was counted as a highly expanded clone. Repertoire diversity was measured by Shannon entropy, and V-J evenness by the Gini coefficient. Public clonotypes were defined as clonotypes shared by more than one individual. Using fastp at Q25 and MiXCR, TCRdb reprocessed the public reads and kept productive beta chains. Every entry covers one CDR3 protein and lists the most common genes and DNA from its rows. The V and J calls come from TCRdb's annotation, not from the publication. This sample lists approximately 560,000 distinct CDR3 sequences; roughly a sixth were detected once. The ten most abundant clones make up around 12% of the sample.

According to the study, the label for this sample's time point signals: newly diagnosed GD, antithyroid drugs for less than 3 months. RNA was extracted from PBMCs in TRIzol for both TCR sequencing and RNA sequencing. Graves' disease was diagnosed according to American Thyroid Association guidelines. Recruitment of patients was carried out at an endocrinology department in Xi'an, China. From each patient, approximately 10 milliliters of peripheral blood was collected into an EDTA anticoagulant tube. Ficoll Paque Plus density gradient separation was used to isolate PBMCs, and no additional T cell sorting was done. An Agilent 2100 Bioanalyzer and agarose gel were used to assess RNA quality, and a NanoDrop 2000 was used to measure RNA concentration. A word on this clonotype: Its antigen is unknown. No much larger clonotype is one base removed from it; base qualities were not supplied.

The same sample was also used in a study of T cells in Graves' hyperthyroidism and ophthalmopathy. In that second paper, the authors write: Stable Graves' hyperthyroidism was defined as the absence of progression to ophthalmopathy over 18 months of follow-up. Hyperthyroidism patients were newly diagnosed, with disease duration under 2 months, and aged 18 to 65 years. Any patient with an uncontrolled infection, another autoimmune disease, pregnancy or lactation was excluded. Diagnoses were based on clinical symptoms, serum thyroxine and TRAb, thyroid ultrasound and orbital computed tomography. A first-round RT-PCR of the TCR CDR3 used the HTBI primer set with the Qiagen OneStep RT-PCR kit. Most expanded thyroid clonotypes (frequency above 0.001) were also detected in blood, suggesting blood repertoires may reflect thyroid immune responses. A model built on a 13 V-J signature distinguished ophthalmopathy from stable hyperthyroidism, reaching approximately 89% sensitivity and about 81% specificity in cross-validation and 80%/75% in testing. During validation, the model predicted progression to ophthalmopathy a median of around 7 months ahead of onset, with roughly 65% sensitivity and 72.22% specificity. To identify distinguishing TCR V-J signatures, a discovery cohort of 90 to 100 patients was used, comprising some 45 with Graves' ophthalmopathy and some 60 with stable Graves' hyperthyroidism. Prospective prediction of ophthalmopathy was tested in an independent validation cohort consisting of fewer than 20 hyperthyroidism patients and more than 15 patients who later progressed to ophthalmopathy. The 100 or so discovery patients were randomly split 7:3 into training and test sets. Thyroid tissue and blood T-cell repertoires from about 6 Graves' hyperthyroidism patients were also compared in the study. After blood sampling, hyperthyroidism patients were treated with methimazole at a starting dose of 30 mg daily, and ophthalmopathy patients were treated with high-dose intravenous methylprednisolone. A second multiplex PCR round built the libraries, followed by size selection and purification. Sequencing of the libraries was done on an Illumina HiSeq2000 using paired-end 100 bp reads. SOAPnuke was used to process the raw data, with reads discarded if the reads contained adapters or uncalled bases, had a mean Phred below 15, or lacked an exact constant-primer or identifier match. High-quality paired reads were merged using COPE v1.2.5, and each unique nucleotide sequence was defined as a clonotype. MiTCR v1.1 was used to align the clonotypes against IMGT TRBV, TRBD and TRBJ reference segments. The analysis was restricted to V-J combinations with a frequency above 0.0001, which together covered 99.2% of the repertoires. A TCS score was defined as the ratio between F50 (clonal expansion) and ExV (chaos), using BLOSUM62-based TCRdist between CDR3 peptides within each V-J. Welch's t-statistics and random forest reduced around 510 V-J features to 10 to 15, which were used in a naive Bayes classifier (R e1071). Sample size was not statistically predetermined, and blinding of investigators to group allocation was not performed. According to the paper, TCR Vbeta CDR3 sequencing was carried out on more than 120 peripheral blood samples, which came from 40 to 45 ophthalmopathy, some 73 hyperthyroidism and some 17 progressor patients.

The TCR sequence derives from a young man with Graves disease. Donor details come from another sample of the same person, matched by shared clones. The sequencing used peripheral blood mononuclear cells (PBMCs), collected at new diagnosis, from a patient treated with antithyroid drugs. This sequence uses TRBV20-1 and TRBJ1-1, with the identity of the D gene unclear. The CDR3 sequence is CSAPPKGLPNTEAFF. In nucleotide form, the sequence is TGCAGTGCCCCCCCGAAGGGTCTGCCGAACACTGAAGCTTTCTTT.